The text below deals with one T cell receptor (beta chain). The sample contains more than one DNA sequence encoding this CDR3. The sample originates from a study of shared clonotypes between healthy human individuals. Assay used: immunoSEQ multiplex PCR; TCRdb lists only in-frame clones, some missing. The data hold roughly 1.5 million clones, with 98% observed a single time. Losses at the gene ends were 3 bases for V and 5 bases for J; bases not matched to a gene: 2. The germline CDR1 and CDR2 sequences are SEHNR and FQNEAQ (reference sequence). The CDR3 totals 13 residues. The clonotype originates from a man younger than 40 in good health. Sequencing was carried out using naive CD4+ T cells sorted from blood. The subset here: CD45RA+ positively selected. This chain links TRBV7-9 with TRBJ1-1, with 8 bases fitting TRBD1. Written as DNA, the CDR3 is TGTGCCAGCAGCTTCAGGGGGCAAACTGAAGCTTTCTTT. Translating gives CASSFRGQTEAFF.